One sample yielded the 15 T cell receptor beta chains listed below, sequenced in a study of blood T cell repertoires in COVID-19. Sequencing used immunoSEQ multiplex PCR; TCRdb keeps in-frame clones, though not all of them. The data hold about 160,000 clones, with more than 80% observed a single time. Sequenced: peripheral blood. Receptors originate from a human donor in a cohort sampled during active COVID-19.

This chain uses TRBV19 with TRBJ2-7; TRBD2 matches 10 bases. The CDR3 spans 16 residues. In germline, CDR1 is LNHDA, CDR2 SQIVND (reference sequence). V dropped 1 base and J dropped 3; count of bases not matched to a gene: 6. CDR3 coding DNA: TGTGCCAGTAGTATAGTGGCTAGCGGGAGAAGCTACGAGCAGTACTTC. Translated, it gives CASSIVASGRSYEQYF.

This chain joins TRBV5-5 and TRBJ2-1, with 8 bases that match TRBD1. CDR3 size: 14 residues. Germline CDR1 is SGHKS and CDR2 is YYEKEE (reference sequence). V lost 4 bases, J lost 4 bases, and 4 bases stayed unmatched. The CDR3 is CASSPGQGYNEQFF. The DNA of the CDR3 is TGTGCCAGCAGCCCAGGACAGGGATACAATGAGCAGTTCTTC.

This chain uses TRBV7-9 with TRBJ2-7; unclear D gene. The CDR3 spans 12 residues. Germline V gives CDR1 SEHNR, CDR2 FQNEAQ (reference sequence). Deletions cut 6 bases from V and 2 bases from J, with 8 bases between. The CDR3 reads CASSSQAYEQYF. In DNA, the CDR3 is TGTGCCAGCAGTTCACAAGCCTACGAGCAGTACTTC.

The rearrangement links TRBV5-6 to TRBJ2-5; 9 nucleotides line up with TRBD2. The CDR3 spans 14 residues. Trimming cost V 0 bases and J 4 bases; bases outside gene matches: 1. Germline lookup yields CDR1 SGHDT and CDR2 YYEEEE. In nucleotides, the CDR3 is TGTGCCAGCAGCTTGGGCGGGAGGGGAGAGACCCAGTACTTC. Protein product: CASSLGGRGETQYF.

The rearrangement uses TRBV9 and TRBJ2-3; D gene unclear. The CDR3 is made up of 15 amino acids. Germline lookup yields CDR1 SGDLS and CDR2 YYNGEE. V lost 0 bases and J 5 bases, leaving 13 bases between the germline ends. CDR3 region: CASSVESSERDTQYF. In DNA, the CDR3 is TGTGCCAGCAGCGTAGAATCCAGCGAGAGAGATACGCAGTATTTT.

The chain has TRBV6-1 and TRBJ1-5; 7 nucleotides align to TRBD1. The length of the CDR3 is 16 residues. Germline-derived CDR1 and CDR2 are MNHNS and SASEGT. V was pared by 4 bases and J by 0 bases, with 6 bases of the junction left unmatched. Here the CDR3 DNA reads TGTGCCAGCAGTGTACCGGGACAGTATAGCAATCAGCCCCAGCATTTT. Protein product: CASSVPGQYSNQPQHF.

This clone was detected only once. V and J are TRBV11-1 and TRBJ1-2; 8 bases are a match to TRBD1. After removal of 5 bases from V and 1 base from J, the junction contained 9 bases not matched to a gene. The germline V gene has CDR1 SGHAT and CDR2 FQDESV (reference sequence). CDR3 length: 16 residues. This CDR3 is CASSLSSGQVNYGYTF. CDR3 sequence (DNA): TGTGCCAGCAGCCTGTCCTCGGGACAGGTTAACTATGGCTACACCTTC.

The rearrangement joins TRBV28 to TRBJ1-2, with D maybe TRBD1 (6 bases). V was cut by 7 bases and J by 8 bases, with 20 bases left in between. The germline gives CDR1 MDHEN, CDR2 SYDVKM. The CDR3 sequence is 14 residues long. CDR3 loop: CASTNRALTKGYTF. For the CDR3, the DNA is TGTGCCAGCACAAACAGGGCTCTCACTAAAGGCTACACCTTC.

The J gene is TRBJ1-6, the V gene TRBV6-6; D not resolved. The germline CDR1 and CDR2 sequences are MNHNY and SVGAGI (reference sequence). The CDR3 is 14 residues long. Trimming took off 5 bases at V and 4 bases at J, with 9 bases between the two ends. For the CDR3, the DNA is TGTGCCAGCAGTGCGGGCAGTTATAATTCACCCCTCCACTTT. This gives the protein CASSAGSYNSPLHF.

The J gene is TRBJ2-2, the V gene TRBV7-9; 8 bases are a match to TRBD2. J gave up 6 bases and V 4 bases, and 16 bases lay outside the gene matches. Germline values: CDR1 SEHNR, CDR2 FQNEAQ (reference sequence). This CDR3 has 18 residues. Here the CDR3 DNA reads TGTGCCAGCAGCTCCCTATACGGGGGGACTAGTATCCCCGGGGAGCTGTTTTTT. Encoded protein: CASSSLYGGTSIPGELFF.

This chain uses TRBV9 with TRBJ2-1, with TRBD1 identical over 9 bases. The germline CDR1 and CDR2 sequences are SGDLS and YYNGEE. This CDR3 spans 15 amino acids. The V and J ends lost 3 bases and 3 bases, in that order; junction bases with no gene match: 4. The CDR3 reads CASSAGDRDYNEQFF. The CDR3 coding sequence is TGTGCCAGCAGCGCCGGGGACAGGGACTACAATGAGCAGTTCTTC.

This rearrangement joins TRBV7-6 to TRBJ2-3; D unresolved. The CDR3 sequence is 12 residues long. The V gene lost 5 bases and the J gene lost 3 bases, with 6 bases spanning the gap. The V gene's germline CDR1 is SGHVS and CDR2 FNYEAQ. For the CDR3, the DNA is TGTGCCAGCAGCCCGGTGACAGATACGCAGTATTTT. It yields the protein CASSPVTDTQYF. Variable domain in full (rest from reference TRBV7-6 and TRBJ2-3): GAGVSQSPRYKVTKRGQDVALRCDPISGHVSLYWYRQALGQGPEFLTYFNYEAQQDKSGLPNDRFSAERPEGSISTLTIQRTEQRDSAMYRCASSPVTDTQYFGPGTRLTVL.

The CDR3 coding sequence is TGCGCCAGCAGCTTGCGGACTAGCGGCCTCAATGAGCAGTTCTTC. This sequence encodes CASSLRTSGLNEQFF. The V call is TRBV5-1, the J call TRBJ2-1; 10 nucleotides match TRBD2. Germline assignment: CDR1 SGHRS and CDR2 YFSETQ. V gave up 1 base and J gave up 6 bases; unmatched junction bases: 4. The CDR3 sequence is 15 residues long.

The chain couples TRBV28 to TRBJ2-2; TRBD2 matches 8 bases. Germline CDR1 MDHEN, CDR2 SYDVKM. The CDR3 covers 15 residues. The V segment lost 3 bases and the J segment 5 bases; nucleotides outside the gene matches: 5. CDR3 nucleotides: TGTGCCAGCAGTTTTGTCGGCGGGGGGACCGGGGAGCTGTTTTTT. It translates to CASSFVGGGTGELFF.

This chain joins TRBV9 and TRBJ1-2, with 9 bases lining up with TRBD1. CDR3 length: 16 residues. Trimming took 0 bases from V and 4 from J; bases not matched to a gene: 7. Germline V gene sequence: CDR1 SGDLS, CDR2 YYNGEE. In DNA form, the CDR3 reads TGTGCCAGCAGCGTAGCGGGGACAGGGTCGGGCTATGGCTACACCTTC. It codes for CASSVAGTGSGYGYTF.